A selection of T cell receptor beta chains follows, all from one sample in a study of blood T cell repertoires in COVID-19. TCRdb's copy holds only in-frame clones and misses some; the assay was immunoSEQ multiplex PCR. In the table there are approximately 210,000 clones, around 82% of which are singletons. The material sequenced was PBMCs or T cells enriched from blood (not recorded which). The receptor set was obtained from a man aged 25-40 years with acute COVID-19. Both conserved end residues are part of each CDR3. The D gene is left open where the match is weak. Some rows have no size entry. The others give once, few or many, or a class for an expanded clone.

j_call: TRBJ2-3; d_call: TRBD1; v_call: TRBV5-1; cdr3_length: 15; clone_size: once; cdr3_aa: CASSHQGDRADTQYF; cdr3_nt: TGCGCCAGCAGCCATCAAGGGGACAGGGCGGATACGCAGTATTTT
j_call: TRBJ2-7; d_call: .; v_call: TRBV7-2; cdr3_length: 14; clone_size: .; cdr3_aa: CASSLGGTSYEQYF; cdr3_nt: TGTGCCAGCAGCTTAGGCGGAACTTCCTACGAGCAGTACTTC
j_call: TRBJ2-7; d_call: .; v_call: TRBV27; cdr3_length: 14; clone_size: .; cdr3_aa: CASSKRGGRDEQYF; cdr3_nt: TGTGCCAGCAGCAAAAGAGGGGGTCGAGACGAGCAGTACTTC
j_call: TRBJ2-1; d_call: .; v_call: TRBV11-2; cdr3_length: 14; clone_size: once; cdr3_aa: CASSSPKTYNEQFF; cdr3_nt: TGTGCCAGCAGCTCCCCCAAAACCTACAATGAGCAGTTCTTC
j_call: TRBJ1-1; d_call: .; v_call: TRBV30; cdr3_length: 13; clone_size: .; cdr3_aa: CAWKAGGNTEAFF; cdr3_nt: TGTGCCTGGAAGGCAGGAGGGAACACTGAAGCTTTCTTT
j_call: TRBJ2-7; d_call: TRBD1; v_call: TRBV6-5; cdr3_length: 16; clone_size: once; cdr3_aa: CASSYSIGRGLYEQYF; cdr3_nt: TGTGCCAGCAGTTACTCGATCGGCAGGGGGCTCTACGAGCAGTACTTC
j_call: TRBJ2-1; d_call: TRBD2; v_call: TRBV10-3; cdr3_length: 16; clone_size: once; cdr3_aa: CAIGGTSGEITNEQFF; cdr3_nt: TGTGCCATCGGAGGGACTAGCGGGGAGATAACCAATGAGCAGTTCTTC
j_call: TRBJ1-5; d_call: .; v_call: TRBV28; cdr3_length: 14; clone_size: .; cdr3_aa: CASSQDIGNQPQHF; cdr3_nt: TGTGCCAGCAGTCAGGATATAGGCAATCAGCCCCAGCATTTT
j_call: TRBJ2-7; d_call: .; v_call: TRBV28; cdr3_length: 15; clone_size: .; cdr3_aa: CASSPPGKRSYEQYF; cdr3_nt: TGTGCCAGCAGTCCCCCAGGGAAAAGGTCCTACGAGCAGTACTTC
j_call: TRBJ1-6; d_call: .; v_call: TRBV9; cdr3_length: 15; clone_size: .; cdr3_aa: CASSPLSSPNSPLHF; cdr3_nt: TGTGCCAGCAGCCCCCTCAGTTCCCCTAATTCACCCCTCCACTTT
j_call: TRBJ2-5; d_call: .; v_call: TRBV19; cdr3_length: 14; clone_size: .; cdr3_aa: CASSIGTSSETQYF; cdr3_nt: TGTGCCAGTAGTATCGGCACTAGCTCTGAGACCCAGTACTTC
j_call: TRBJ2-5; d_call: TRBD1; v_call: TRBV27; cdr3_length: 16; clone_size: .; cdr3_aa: CASSLYAGTGSKTQYF; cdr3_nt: TGTGCCAGCAGTTTATACGCCGGGACAGGGTCCAAGACCCAGTACTTC
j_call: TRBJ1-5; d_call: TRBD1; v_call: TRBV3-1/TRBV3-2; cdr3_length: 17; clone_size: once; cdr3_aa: CASSQDPKGAGNQPQHF; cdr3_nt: TGTGCCAGCAGCCAAGATCCGAAGGGGGCTGGCAATCAGCCCCAGCATTTT
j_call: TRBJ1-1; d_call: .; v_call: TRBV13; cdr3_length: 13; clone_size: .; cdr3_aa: CASSPPQGLEAFF; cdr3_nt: TGTGCCAGCAGCCCCCCGCAGGGCTTAGAAGCTTTCTTT
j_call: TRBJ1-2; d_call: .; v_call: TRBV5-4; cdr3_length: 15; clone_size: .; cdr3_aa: CASSLGGRGIVGYTF; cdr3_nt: TGTGCCAGCAGCTTGGGAGGCAGGGGTATCGTTGGCTACACCTTC
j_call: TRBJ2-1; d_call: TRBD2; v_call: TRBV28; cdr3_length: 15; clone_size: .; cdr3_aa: CASSFMFSGGNEQFF; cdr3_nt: TGTGCCAGCAGTTTTATGTTTAGCGGGGGAAATGAGCAGTTCTTC
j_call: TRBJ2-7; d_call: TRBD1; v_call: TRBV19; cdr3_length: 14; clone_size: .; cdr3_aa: CASSPGTEIRGQYF; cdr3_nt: TGTGCCAGTAGTCCCGGGACAGAGATACGAGGGCAGTACTTC
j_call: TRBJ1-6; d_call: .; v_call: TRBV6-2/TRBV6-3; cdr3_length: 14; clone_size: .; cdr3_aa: CASSTREGNSPLHF; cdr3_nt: TGTGCCAGCAGTACCCGGGAGGGGAATTCACCCCTCCACTTT
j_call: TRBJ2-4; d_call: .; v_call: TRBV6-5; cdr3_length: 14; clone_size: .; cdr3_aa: CASSLPADPNIQYF; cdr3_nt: TGTGCCAGCAGCTTACCAGCGGACCCAAACATTCAGTACTTC
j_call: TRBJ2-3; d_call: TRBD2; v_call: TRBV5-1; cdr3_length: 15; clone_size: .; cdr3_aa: CASSSGGSHTDTQYF; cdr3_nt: TGCGCCAGCAGTTCCGGGGGGTCCCACACAGATACGCAGTATTTT
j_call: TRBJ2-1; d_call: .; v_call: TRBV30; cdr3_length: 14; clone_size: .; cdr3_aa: CAFNYGGRYNEQFF; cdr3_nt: TGTGCCTTTAACTACGGGGGGCGCTACAATGAGCAGTTCTTC
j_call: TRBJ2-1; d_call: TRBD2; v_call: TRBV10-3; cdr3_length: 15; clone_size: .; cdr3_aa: CAISSATSGGNEQFF; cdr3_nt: TGTGCCATCAGCTCCGCGACTAGCGGGGGGAATGAGCAGTTCTTC
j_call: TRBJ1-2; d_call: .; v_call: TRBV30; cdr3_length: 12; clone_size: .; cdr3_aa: CAWRDSLYGYTF; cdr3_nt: TGTGCCTGGAGGGACAGCCTCTATGGCTACACCTTC
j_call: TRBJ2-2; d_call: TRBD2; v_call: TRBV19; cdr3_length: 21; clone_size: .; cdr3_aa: CASNYNPSPLAGVPNTGELFF; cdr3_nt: TGTGCCAGTAATTATAATCCCTCCCCTCTAGCGGGGGTCCCGAACACCGGGGAGCTGTTTTTT
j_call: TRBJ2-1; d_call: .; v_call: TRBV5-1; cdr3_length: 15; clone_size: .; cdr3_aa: CASSLENSPWDEQFF; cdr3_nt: TGCGCCAGCAGCTTGGAGAACAGCCCCTGGGATGAGCAGTTCTTC
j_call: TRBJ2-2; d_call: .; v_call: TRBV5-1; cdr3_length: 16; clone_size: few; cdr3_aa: CASSSLTTGQGGELFF; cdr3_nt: TGCGCCAGCAGCTCACTTACCACAGGGCAGGGCGGGGAGCTGTTTTTT
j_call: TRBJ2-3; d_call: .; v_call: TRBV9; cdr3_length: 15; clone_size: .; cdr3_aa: CASSVDSRSTDTQYF; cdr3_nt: TGTGCCAGCAGCGTGGACTCGCGTAGCACAGATACGCAGTATTTT
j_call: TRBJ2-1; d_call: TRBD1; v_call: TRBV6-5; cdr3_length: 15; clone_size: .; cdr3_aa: CASSLGQGRFHEQFF; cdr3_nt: TGTGCCAGCAGTCTGGGACAGGGGCGTTTCCATGAGCAGTTCTTC
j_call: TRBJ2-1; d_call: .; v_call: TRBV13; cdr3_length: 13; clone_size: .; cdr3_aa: CASSFPLGNEQFF; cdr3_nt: TGTGCCAGCAGCTTTCCCCTAGGAAATGAGCAGTTCTTC
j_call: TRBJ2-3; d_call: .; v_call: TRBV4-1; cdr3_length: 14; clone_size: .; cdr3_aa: CASSQVAGTDTQYF; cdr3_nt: TGCGCCAGCAGCCAAGTGGCTGGCACAGATACGCAGTATTTT
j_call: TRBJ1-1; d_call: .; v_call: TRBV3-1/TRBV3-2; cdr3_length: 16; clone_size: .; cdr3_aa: CASSLSGIAMNTEAFF; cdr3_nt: TGTGCCAGCAGCCTTTCGGGTATCGCCATGAACACTGAAGCTTTCTTT
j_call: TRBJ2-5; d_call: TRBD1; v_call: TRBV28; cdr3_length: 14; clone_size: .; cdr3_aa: CASSRFGQAETQYF; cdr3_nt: TGTGCCAGCAGCCGATTTGGACAGGCGGAGACCCAGTACTTC
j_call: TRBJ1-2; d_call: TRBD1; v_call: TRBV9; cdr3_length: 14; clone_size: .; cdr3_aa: CASSSDRGLGGYTF; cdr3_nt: TGTGCCAGCAGCAGCGACAGGGGTCTCGGAGGCTACACCTTC
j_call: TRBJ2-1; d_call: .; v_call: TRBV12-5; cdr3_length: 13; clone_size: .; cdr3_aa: CASGLASYNEQFF; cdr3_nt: TGTGCTAGTGGTTTGGCTTCTTACAATGAGCAGTTCTTC
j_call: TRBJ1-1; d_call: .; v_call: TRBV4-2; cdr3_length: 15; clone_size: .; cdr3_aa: CASSQGAGATREAFF; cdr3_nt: TGTGCCAGCAGCCAAGGGGCAGGGGCAACCCGTGAAGCTTTCTTT
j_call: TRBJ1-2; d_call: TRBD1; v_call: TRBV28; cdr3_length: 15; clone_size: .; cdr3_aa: CASRKTDRVLSRYTF; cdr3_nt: TGTGCCAGCAGGAAAACCGACAGGGTACTTTCACGCTACACCTTC
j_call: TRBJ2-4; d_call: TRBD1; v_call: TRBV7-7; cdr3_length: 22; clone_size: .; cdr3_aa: CASSLFNTVGQGGLRSKNIQYF; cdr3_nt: TGTGCCAGCAGCCTATTCAACACGGTAGGACAGGGGGGCCTACGATCCAAAAACATTCAGTACTTC